One sample yielded the 9 T cell receptor beta chains listed below, sequenced in a study of Ad26.COV2.S vaccination and SARS-CoV-2 variants. Treatment denoted: some 20 received Ad26.COV2.S at low or high dose, single or two shots; 5 received placebo; per-sample allocation not given. Sampling happened 63 days after the first vaccine or placebo injection. Assay used: immunoSEQ multiplex PCR; TCRdb lists only in-frame clones, some missing. Of about 350,000 clones detected, around 90% appear once; the ten largest clones hold 6.4%. The sequencing used peripheral blood, collected in a trial of Ad26.COV2.S vaccine versus placebo. The source is a person between 18 and 65 years old who received the Ad26.COV2.S COVID-19 vaccine or a placebo.

This chain connects TRBV25-1 to TRBJ2-7, with D possibly being TRBD1 (6 bases). V lost 6 bases to trimming and J lost 0 bases, with 18 bases between them. The V gene's germline CDR1 is MGHDK and CDR2 SYGVNS. The CDR3 runs 16 residues. The CDR3 DNA sequence: TGTGCCAGCAGACCCGGACAGATCTTAAGCTCCTACGAGCAGTACTTC. Its protein product is CASRPGQILSSYEQYF.

In regard to this clone: This likely came from a read error, as a far larger clone is one base away. At the DNA level, this CDR3 is encoded by other sequences in the same sample as well. The chain carries TRBV28 and TRBJ2-7, with D unclear. Germline CDR1 and CDR2: MDHEN and SYDVKM. V lost 6 bases and J 0 bases, leaving 3 bases between the germline ends. The CDR3 is made up of 11 amino acids. CDR3 sequence (DNA): TGTGCCAGCAGCCGCTCCTACGAGCAGTACTTC. Protein product: CASSRSYEQYF.

This chain joins TRBV10-3 and TRBJ1-1, with no clear D. With 4 bases removed from V and 1 base from J, the gap between germline ends came to 13 bases. Germline V gene data show CDR1 as ENHRY and CDR2 as SYGVKD. CDR3 length: 15 residues. CDR3 bases: TGTGCCATCAGTGGGGGATGGACGGGGAACACTGAAGCTTTCTTT. Protein: CAISGGWTGNTEAFF.

This clone showed up just once. J is TRBJ2-1 and V is TRBV6-5; TRBD2 agrees at 11 bases. This CDR3 spans 15 amino acids. CDR1 is MNHEY and CDR2 is SVGAGI in the germline V gene. After removal of 4 bases from V and 7 bases from J, the junction contained 6 bases not matched to a gene. CDR3 DNA sequence: TGTGCCAGCAGTTCCCGGACTAGCGGGTGGAATGAGCAGTTCTTC. This codes for CASSSRTSGWNEQFF.

The rearrangement uses TRBV5-1 and TRBJ1-3; tentatively, D is TRBD1 (6 bases). V gave up 0 bases and J gave up 2 bases, with 12 bases separating them. The V gene's germline CDR1 is SGHRS and CDR2 YFSETQ. The length of the CDR3 is 16 residues. The CDR3 here is CASSLAGTSAGNTIYF. Written as DNA, the CDR3 is TGCGCCAGCAGCTTGGCCGGGACATCCGCTGGAAACACCATATATTTT.

V usage is TRBV6-1 and J usage is TRBJ2-5, with 11 bases matching TRBD1. Germline V gives CDR1 MNHNS, CDR2 SASEGT. The CDR3 is made up of 18 amino acids. V was clipped by 4 bases and J by 4 bases; unmatched bases: 14. CDR3 nucleotides: TGTGCCAGCAGTGGGGGACAGGGGGATATCGTCCCGAGAGAGACCCAGTACTTC. Its translation: CASSGGQGDIVPRETQYF.

For this clone: At the DNA level, this CDR3 is encoded by other sequences in the same sample as well. The V and J genes are TRBV28 and TRBJ2-3; D call uncertain. From germline, CDR1 is MDHEN and CDR2 SYDVKM. The length of the CDR3 is 13 residues. Trimming cost V 2 bases and J 0 bases, with 3 bases left between them. The CDR3 DNA reads as TGTGCCAGCAGTTTAGACAGCACAGATACGCAGTATTTT. Its protein product is CASSLDSTDTQYF.

The V call is TRBV6-5, the J call TRBJ1-5; no clear D gene. The V gene lost 6 bases and the J gene lost 0 bases, with 12 bases spanning the gap. CDR3 length equals 15 residues. The V gene's germline CDR1 is MNHEY and CDR2 SVGAGI. CDR3 sequence: CASSAGINSNQPQHF. The CDR3 DNA reads TGTGCCAGCAGCGCAGGAATAAATAGCAATCAGCCCCAGCATTTT.

V gene TRBV4-3 combines with J gene TRBJ2-5; D is unresolved. The CDR3 is 14 residues long. The ends were cut back, 0 bases at V and 7 bases at J, with 12 bases in the middle. Per the germline V gene, CDR1 is LGHNA and CDR2 is YSLEER. The CDR3 nucleotides read TGCGCCAGCAGCCAAGACCCCGCCCCAGGGACCCAGTACTTC. Protein: CASSQDPAPGTQYF.